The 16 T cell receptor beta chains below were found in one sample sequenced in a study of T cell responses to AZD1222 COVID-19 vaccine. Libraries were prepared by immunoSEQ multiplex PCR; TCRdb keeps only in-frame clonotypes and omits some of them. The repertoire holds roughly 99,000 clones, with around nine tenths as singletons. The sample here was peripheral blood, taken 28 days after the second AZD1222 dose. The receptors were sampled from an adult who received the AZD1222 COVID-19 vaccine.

The CDR3 reads CSVLSGTANQPQHF. In nucleotides, the CDR3 is TGCAGCGTTCTCTCCGGGACCGCAAACCAGCCCCAGCATTTT. The chain joins TRBV29-1 to TRBJ1-5; maybe TRBD1 (5 bases). Deletions cut 5 bases from V and 7 bases from J, with 18 bases between. The CDR3 contains 14 residues. Germline V gene sequence: CDR1 SQVTM, CDR2 ANQGSEA.

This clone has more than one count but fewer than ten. The CDR3 reads CASSQVPERGDGYTF. The DNA for the CDR3 is TGTGCCAGCAGCCAAGTCCCTGAAAGGGGAGATGGCTACACCTTC. The chain combines TRBV3-1 (or the pseudogene TRBV3-2) with TRBJ1-2; TRBD1 is a possible D gene (5 bases). V lost 1 base and J lost 6, with 15 bases in between. Germline values: CDR1 LGHDT, CDR2 YNNKEL (reference sequence). The CDR3 covers 15 residues.

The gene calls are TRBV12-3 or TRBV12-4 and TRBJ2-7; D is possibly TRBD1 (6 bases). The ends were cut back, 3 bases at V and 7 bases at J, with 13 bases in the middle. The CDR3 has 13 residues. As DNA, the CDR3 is TGTGCCAGCAGTTTTTCAGGGGTGGGTGAGCAGTACTTC. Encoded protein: CASSFSGVGEQYF.

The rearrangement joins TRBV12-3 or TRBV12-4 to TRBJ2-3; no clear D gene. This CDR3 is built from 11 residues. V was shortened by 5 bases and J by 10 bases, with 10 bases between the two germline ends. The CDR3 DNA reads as TGTGCCAGCAGTCTCGGGTGGGCGCAGTATTTT. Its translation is CASSLGWAQYF.

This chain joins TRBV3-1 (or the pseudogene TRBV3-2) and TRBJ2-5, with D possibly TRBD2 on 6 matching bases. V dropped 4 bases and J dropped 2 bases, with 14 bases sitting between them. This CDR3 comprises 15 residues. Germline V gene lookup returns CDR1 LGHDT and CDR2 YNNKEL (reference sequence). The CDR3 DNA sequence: TGTGCCAGCAGCCGGGGGACTGGACAACAAGAGACCCAGTACTTC. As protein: CASSRGTGQQETQYF.

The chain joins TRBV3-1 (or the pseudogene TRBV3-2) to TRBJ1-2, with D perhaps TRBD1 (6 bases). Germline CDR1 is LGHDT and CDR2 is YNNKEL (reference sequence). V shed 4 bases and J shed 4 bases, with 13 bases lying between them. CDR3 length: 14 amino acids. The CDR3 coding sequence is TGTGCCAGCAGCCGGGCAGGGGTAAGCTATGGCTACACCTTC. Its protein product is CASSRAGVSYGYTF.

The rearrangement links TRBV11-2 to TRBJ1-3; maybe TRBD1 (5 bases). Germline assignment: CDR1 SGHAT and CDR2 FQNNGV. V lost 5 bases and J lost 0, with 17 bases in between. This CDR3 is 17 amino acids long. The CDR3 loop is CASSPRASANSGNTIYF. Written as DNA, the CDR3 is TGTGCCAGCAGCCCCAGGGCATCGGCCAACTCTGGAAACACCATATATTTT.

Here the CDR3 DNA reads TGCGCCAGCAGTGAGTCCGGACTCTCTGGGGCCAACGTCCTGACTTTC. Protein product: CASSESGLSGANVLTF. The V and J genes are TRBV10-1 and TRBJ2-6; D is perhaps TRBD2 (5 bases). The ends were cut back, 0 bases at V and 0 bases at J, with 6 bases in the middle. CDR3 size: 16 residues. Germline lookup yields CDR1 WNHNN and CDR2 SYGVQD (reference sequence).

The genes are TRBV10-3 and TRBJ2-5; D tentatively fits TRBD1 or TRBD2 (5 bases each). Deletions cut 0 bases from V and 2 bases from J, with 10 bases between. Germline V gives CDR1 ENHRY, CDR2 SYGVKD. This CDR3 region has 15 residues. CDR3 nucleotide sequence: TGTGCCATCAGTGAGTCGGGACGGCGACAAGAGACCCAGTACTTC. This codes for CAISESGRRQETQYF.

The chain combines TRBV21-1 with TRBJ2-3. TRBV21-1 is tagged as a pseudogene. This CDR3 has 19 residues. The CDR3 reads CASSKEVNEETQTSDTQYF. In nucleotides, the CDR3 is TGTGCCAGCAGCAAAGAAGTCAATGAAGAGACCCAAACATCAGATACGCAGTATTTT.

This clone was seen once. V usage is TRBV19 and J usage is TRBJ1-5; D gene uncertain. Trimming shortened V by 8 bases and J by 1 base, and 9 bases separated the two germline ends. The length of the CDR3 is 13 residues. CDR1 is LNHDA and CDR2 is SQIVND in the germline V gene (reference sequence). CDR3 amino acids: CASSVQSNQPQHF. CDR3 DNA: TGTGCCAGTTCTGTGCAGAGCAATCAGCCCCAGCATTTT.

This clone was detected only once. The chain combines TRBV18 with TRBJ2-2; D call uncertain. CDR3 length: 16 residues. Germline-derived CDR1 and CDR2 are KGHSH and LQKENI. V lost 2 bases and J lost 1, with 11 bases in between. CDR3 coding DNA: TGTGCCAGCTCACCATCATTGGCAGTGAACACCGGGGAGCTGTTTTTT. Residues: CASSPSLAVNTGELFF.

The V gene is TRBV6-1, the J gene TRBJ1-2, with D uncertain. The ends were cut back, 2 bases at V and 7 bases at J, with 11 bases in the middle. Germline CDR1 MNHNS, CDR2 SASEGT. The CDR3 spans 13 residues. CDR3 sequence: CASSEIGVFGYTF. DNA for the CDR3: TGTGCCAGCAGTGAAATAGGAGTTTTTGGCTACACCTTC.

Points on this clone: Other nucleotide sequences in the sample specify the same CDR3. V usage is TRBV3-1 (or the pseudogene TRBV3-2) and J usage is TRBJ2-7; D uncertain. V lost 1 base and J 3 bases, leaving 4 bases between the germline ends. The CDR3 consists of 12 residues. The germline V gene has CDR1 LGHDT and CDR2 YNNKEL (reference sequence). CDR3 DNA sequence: TGTGCCAGCAGCCAAGCGGACTACGAGCAGTACTTC. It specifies CASSQADYEQYF.

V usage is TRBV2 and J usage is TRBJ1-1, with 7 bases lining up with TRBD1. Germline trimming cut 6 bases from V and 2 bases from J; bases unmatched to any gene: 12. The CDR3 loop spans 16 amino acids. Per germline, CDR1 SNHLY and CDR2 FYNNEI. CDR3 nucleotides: TGTGCCAGCAGAGAGAACAGGGGCGGAGACAACACTGAAGCTTTCTTT. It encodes CASRENRGGDNTEAFF.

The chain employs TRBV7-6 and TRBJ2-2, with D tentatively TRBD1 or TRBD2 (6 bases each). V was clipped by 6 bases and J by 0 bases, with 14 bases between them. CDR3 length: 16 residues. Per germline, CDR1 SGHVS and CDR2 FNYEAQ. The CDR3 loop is CASSQRGDANTGELFF. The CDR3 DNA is TGTGCCAGCAGTCAGAGGGGGGACGCGAACACCGGGGAGCTGTTTTTT.